Listed below are T cell receptor beta chains from one sample, sequenced in a study of radiation and T cells in renal cell carcinoma. Clones were sequenced by immunoSEQ multiplex PCR, and TCRdb holds only the in-frame ones, with some missing. The sample records around 77,000 clones, roughly 85% being singletons. Specimen: blood, collected from a patient whose treatment included radiotherapy and nephrectomy. All receptors derive from a woman aged 55-70 years with renal cell carcinoma. The CDR3 runs from the conserved cysteine through the conserved F or W. A D gene is named only where the DNA matches it firmly. Size is omitted from some rows. Given values are once, few, many or a class for expanded clones.

J: TRBJ2-5
size: many
V: TRBV2
length: 14
D: TRBD1
DNA: TGTGCCAGCAGGACCGGGACAGCTGAAGAGACCCAGTACTTC
CDR3: CASRTGTAEETQYF

J: TRBJ1-5
size: .
V: TRBV19
length: 14
D: .
DNA: TGTGCCAGTAGTATAGAACAGGGCGGTCAGCCCCAGCATTTT
CDR3: CASSIEQGGQPQHF

J: TRBJ2-1
size: .
V: TRBV7-6
length: 17
D: .
DNA: TGTGCCAGCAGCCCCACGTCTCTGGCATCTTCAGCCAATGAGCAGTTCTTC
CDR3: CASSPTSLASSANEQFF

J: TRBJ2-7
size: .
V: TRBV4-2
length: 16
D: .
DNA: TGTGCCGGCAGCCAAGCATCCGGGGTACACTCCTACGAGCAGTACTTC
CDR3: CAGSQASGVHSYEQYF

J: TRBJ2-2
size: few
V: TRBV6-6
length: 12
D: .
DNA: TGTGCCAGCAGTTACAACACCGGGGAGCTGTTTTTT
CDR3: CASSYNTGELFF

J: TRBJ1-2
size: .
V: TRBV27
length: 13
D: .
DNA: TGTGCCAGCAGTTTATCAGGGATAACGGGCTACACCTTC
CDR3: CASSLSGITGYTF

J: TRBJ2-7
size: few
V: TRBV2
length: 14
D: .
DNA: TGTGCCAGCAGTGAACAGCCAACGGGCCTCGAGCAGTACTTC
CDR3: CASSEQPTGLEQYF

J: TRBJ2-1
size: .
V: TRBV9
length: 15
D: .
DNA: TGTGCCAGCAGCGTAGGAGGGGGGTCATACAATGAGCAGTTCTTC
CDR3: CASSVGGGSYNEQFF

J: TRBJ1-2
size: .
V: TRBV6-6
length: 14
D: .
DNA: TGTGCCAGCAGTTACTCGCGCAGGGACCATGGCTACACCTTC
CDR3: CASSYSRRDHGYTF

J: TRBJ1-4
size: .
V: TRBV7-2
length: 14
D: .
DNA: TGTGCCAGCAGCATCGGACATGGTTATGAAAAACTGTTTTTT
CDR3: CASSIGHGYEKLFF

J: TRBJ1-5
size: .
V: TRBV12-5
length: 17
D: .
DNA: TGTGCTAGTGGTTTGCCCCTAGTCAGGGCCGTCAACCAGCCCCAGCATTTT
CDR3: CASGLPLVRAVNQPQHF

J: TRBJ2-5
size: .
V: TRBV5-1
length: 13
D: .
DNA: TGCGCCAGCAGCTTGGCGGGTCAAGAAAACGCGTACTTC
CDR3: CASSLAGQENAYF

J: TRBJ1-5
size: .
V: TRBV21-1
length: 14
D: .
DNA: TGTGCCAGCAGCAAAGAGGGACCCAATCAGCCCCAGCATTTT
CDR3: CASSKEGPNQPQHF

J: TRBJ1-1
size: .
V: TRBV28
length: 17
D: .
DNA: TGTGCCAGCAGTTTATGCACAGCGAAAGAATGTGACACTGAAGCTTTCTTT
CDR3: CASSLCTAKECDTEAFF

J: TRBJ2-7
size: .
V: TRBV19
length: 9
D: .
DNA: TGTGCCAGTAGTCCCGGGCATCGTTTC
CDR3: CASSPGHRF

J: TRBJ1-6
size: .
V: TRBV19
length: 14
D: .
DNA: TGTGCCAGTAGTATAGCCCAAGGCGGTTCACCCCTCCACTTT
CDR3: CASSIAQGGSPLHF

J: TRBJ1-1
size: few
V: TRBV28
length: 14
D: .
DNA: TGTGCCAGCAGTTTGACAGGTTTATCGGCGTCCGCTTTCTTT
CDR3: CASSLTGLSASAFF

J: TRBJ1-1
size: .
V: TRBV4-1
length: 13
D: .
DNA: TGCGCCAGCCGACTCGTAGGCCTCGAGGAAGCTTCCTTT
CDR3: CASRLVGLEEASF

J: TRBJ1-1
size: few
V: TRBV10-2
length: 14
D: .
DNA: TGCGCCAGCAGTGATTCGCGGGAGGACACTGAAGCTTTCTTT
CDR3: CASSDSREDTEAFF

J: TRBJ2-3
size: .
V: TRBV7-3
length: 15
D: TRBD2
DNA: TGTGCCAGCAGCTTAGCGGGAGGACGCACAGATACGCAGTATTTT
CDR3: CASSLAGGRTDTQYF

J: TRBJ1-5
size: .
V: TRBV9
length: 17
D: .
DNA: TGTGCCAGCAGCGTAGGGTGGGCAGCTGATAGCAATCAGCCCCAGCATTTT
CDR3: CASSVGWAADSNQPQHF

J: TRBJ2-5
size: .
V: TRBV30
length: 13
D: .
DNA: TGTGCCTGTACCTCTCCTTCCAGAGAGACCCAGTACTTC
CDR3: CACTSPSRETQYF

J: TRBJ2-5
size: .
V: TRBV6-1
length: 15
D: .
DNA: TGTGCCAGCAGTGAGGGGGACGCTGTGGGAGAGACCCAGTACTTC
CDR3: CASSEGDAVGETQYF